This entry describes one TCR beta chain. The antigen remains undetermined. Produced via immunoSEQ multiplex PCR; TCRdb's table is partial and in-frame only. The table has around 500,000 clones, approximately 79% seen once; the top ten hold approximately 12%. The V gene's germline CDR1 is SGHNT and CDR2 YYREEE (reference sequence). CDR3 size: 15 residues. V was clipped by 3 bases and J by 0 bases, with 10 bases between them. Unsorted samples, those not sorted, used 84 million or so PBMCs for genomic DNA. This entry comes from a study of shared clonotypes between healthy human individuals. Study conclusions and caveats: Sampling included only blood; tissue repertoires likely differ. Deeper or shallower sequencing was expected to change how clonotypes are shared among donors.

The sequencing input was PBMCs. This clonotype originated in a woman aged 35 to 49 in good health. Some clones in this sample may be carry-over from other donors' samples. V is TRBV5-4 and J is TRBJ1-3; D remains ambiguous. This chain's CDR3 is CASSSDRLSGNTIYF. CDR3 DNA: TGTGCCAGCAGCTCGGACCGACTCTCTGGAAACACCATATATTTT.